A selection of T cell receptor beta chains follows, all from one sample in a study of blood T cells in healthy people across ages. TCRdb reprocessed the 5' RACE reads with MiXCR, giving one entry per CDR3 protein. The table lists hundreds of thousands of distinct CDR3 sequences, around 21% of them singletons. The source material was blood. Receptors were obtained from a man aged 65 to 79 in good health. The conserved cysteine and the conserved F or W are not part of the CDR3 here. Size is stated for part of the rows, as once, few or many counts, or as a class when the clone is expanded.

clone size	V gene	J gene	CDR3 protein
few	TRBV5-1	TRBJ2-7	ASSRGQEGYEQY
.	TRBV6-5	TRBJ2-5	ASSYSISGETQY
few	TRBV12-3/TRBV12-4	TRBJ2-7	ASTNSGRKVNEQY
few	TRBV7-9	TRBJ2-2	AIGTSGNRGTGELF
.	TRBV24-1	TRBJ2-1	ATSTSSKYNEQF
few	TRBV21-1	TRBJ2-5	ASSKKLTGGEETQY
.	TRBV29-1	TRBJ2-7	SVSRTSGSSDEQY
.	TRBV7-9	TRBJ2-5	ASRRERDKETQY
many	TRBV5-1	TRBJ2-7	ASSPLEGPYEQY
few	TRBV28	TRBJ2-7	ASSWGRPSREQY
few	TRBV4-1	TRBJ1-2	ASSESMYGYT
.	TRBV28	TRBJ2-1	ASIWGDEQF
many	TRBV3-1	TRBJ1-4	ASTQAGGQREKLF
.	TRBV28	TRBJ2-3	ASSFPPPGQGFLVATVRTQY
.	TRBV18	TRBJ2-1	ASSFQGGLSSYNEQF
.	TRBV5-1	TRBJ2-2	ASSLLQGAFTTGELF
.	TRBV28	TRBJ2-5	ASQQGGQETQY
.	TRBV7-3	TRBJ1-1	SSSFQGRGTEAF
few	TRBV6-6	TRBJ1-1	ASRGADTEAF
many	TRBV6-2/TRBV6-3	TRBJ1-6	ASVGGISYNSPLH
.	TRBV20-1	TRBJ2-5	SGTSGEETQY
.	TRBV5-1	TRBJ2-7	ASSPRDRESYEQY
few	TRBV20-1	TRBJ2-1	SARATSGRDEQF
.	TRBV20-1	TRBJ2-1	SARDVFNNEQL
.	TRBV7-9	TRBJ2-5	ASSFILWEGLETQY
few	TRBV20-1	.	SAEPTGGGYEQY
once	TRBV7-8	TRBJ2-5	ASSLVKGPAPPTDQY
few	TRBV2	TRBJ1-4	ASSVRQGGTTNEKLF
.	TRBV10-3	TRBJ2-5	AIILQEY
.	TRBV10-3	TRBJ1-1	AISAYSPRTEAF
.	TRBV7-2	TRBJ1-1	ASSSRTGGAGTEAF
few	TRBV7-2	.	ASSLVGGQPLGTYEQY
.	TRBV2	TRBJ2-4	ASSENVAAWY
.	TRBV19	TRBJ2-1	ASSPKTTRNNEQF
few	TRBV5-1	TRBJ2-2	ASSRGPSANTGELF
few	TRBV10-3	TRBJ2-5	AISGGISYQETQY
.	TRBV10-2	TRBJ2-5	ASTPVGAEETQY
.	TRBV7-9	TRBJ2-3	ASSPSRREDFADTQY
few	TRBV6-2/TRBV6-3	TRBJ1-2	ASSFDRVPIYGYT
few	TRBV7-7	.	ASSSGLAPKETQY
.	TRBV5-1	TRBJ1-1	ASSLEGRVAF
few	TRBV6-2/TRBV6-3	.	ASSMTSPADEQF
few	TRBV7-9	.	ASSATPTDYNEQF
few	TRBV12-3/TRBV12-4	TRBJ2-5	ASSLWTNQETQY
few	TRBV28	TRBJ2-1	ASSFPFSGGAYYNEQF
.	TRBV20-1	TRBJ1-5	SARVGGVDQPQH
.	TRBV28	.	ASRAGTYTYEQY